A selection of T cell receptor beta chains follows, all from one sample in a study of blood T cell repertoires in COVID-19. Sequencing was performed with immunoSEQ multiplex PCR; in TCRdb, only in-frame clones are kept and a portion is missing. The table has 28,000 or so clones, over 75% seen once; the top ten hold approximately 30%. Sequencing was performed on peripheral blood. These receptors originate from an elderly woman with COVID-19, enrolled during active disease. Both conserved end residues are part of each CDR3. D genes are given only for firm matches. Not all rows give a size; the values are once, few, many and, for expanded clones, a class.

j_call | v_call | d_call | clone_size | cdr3_nt | cdr3_aa
TRBJ1-2 | TRBV18 | - | - | TGTGCCAGCTCCTATGCACCGGTGTCTTTCTCGTATGGCTACACCTTC | CASSYAPVSFSYGYTF
TRBJ1-1 | TRBV2 | - | few | TGTGCCAGCACAGGGCACACTGAAGCTTTCTTT | CASTGHTEAFF
TRBJ1-4 | TRBV7-8 | - | - | TGTGCCAGCAGCTTAGCGCCCGGGGTTCAGAAACTGTTTTTT | CASSLAPGVQKLFF
TRBJ2-3 | TRBV3-1/TRBV3-2 | TRBD2 | once | TGTGCCAGCAGCCCCGGGACTACCTTCACAGATACGCAGTATTTT | CASSPGTTFTDTQYF
TRBJ2-1 | TRBV11-2 | - | - | TGTGCCAGCAGCTTGCGAACAGGGTCTAACAATGAGCAGTTCTTC | CASSLRTGSNNEQFF
TRBJ2-7 | TRBV5-5 | - | - | TGTGCCAGCAGCTTGGGTTACCCAACCGGGGTTTACGAGCAGTACTTC | CASSLGYPTGVYEQYF
TRBJ1-2 | TRBV2 | - | - | TGTGCCAGCAGCCCTGGGGGGGGGACTAACTATGGCTACACCTTC | CASSPGGGTNYGYTF
TRBJ1-6 | TRBV7-9 | - | - | TGTGCCAGCAGCAGTGGGAGTAATTCACCCCTCCACTTT | CASSSGSNSPLHF
TRBJ1-2 | TRBV5-4 | - | few | TGTGCCAGCAGCTCCGGTGGCCTCGGAGAGACCTTC | CASSSGGLGETF
TRBJ2-2 | TRBV10-3 | - | - | TGTGCCACCCACCGGGACACCGGGGAGCTGTTTTTT | CATHRDTGELFF
TRBJ2-6 | TRBV3-1/TRBV3-2 | TRBD1 | - | TGTGCCAGCAGCCCGGGGACAGGGGGGGCCAACGTCCTGACTTTC | CASSPGTGGANVLTF
TRBJ1-2 | TRBV19 | - | - | TGTGCCAGTAGTATGGTTAGGGGTAATGGCTACACCTTC | CASSMVRGNGYTF
TRBJ2-2 | TRBV6-5 | - | - | TGTGCCAGCAGAGCCGCCAAGAACACCGGGGAGCTGTTTTTT | CASRAAKNTGELFF
TRBJ2-7 | TRBV6-5 | TRBD2 | - | TGTGCCAGCACCCAGAATGGCGGGGGAGGGCTGTACTTC | CASTQNGGGGLYF
TRBJ2-2 | TRBV19 | TRBD2 | few | TGTGCCAGTAGGTCGGGACTACTTAACACCGGGGAGCTGTTTTTT | CASRSGLLNTGELFF
TRBJ2-5 | TRBV15 | TRBD2 | - | TGTGCCACCAGCAGAGCCGGGAGCGGGGGGGCGAAGACCCAGTACTTC | CATSRAGSGGAKTQYF
TRBJ1-5 | TRBV29-1 | - | once | TGCAGCGTGACCCGTGGAGGCAATCAGCCCCAGCATTTT | CSVTRGGNQPQHF
TRBJ2-5 | TRBV7-2 | - | - | TGTGCCAGCAGCTTAGGGCTGGGGAGCCGAGAGACCCAGTACTTC | CASSLGLGSRETQYF
TRBJ1-1 | TRBV19 | - | - | TGTGCCAGTAGTATGCCCAGACTGAAAGCTTTCTTT | CASSMPRLKAFF
TRBJ2-7 | TRBV6-6 | TRBD2 | - | TGTGCCAGCAGCCCTCCGGGACTAGCCAACCCCGCCGAGCAGTACTTC | CASSPPGLANPAEQYF
TRBJ2-3 | TRBV19 | - | - | TGTGCCAGTAGTAAACTAAGACAGGGCACAGATACGCAGTATTTT | CASSKLRQGTDTQYF
TRBJ1-1 | TRBV7-2 | - | few | TGTGCCAGCAGCTTAAGACAGCTCACTGAAGCTTTCTTT | CASSLRQLTEAFF
TRBJ2-1 | TRBV29-1 | TRBD2 | - | TGCAGCGTAAAGACTAGCGGGGGGCCTTACAATGAGCAGTTCTTC | CSVKTSGGPYNEQFF
TRBJ1-3 | TRBV18 | - | - | TGTGCCAGCTCGCCTGACAACTCTGGAAACACCATATATTTT | CASSPDNSGNTIYF